This note documents a single T cell receptor (beta chain) sequence. This record belongs to a study of T cell responses to AZD1222 COVID-19 vaccine. About the study: Pooling covered second doses at about 4 or about 12 weeks.

The CDR3 covers 12 residues. Trimming removed 3 bases from V and 5 bases from J, with 7 bases in between. Sequencing used immunoSEQ multiplex PCR; TCRdb keeps in-frame clones, though not all of them. This sample has roughly 100,000 clones, with around 91% found just once. The chain employs TRBV12-3 or TRBV12-4 and TRBJ1-2; D is unclear. The sequenced sample was peripheral blood, obtained on day 0 of AZD1222 vaccination. The clonotype was recovered from an adult in good health. CDR3 amino acids: CASSLASYGYTF. The CDR3 DNA reads as TGTGCCAGCAGTTTGGCCTCTTATGGCTACACCTTC.